The 28 T cell receptor beta chains listed next were all sequenced from one sample in a study of T cell responses to AZD1222 COVID-19 vaccine (dated by TCRdb to the early 2020s). The method behind the library was the immunoSEQ multiplex PCR assay. TCRdb holds this immuneACCESS table with in-frame rearrangements only. Some clones are missing; in checked studies, unresolved V genes explain under half, and the rest has no known cause. Here the sample has 150,000 to 160,000 clones; 75% to 90% occur a single time. About a tenth of the sample lies in the top ten. This specimen's time point label, interpreted: about 28 days (+/-7) after the second vaccine dose. Sample: peripheral blood, taken 28 days after the second AZD1222 dose. The receptors here all came from an adult who received the AZD1222 COVID-19 vaccine.

This chain joins TRBV6-2 or TRBV6-3 and TRBJ1-3; weak D call: TRBD1 (5 bases). This CDR3 is built from 17 residues. Trimming stripped 4 bases from V and 0 bases from J, with 16 bases between. Germline loops: CDR1 MNHEY, CDR2 SVGEGT. CDR3 DNA: TGTGCCAGCAGTTCTAATATTCGGACAAGCTCTGGAAACACCATATATTTT. Its translation is CASSSNIRTSSGNTIYF.

The V call is TRBV5-1, the J call TRBJ1-2; a weak D match, TRBD1 (6 bases). This CDR3 is built from 14 residues. Germline CDR1 is SGHRS and CDR2 is YFSETQ. V lost 3 bases and J lost 3, with 12 bases in between. Here the CDR3 DNA reads TGCGCCAGCAGCTCTGGGGGCGCGGACTATGGCTACACCTTC. This codes for CASSSGGADYGYTF.

The sample holds one count of this clone. The chain recombines TRBV9 with TRBJ2-1, with D tentatively TRBD2 (6 bases). CDR3 length: 15 residues. Trimming took off 0 bases at V and 3 bases at J, with 10 bases between the two ends. CDR1 SGDLS and CDR2 YYNGEE come from the germline V gene. The CDR3 here is CASSVVGSGYNEQFF. In nucleotides, the CDR3 is TGTGCCAGCAGCGTAGTCGGGAGTGGCTACAATGAGCAGTTCTTC.

Here the CDR3 DNA reads TGTGCCTGGAGTGCCTCGGGAAGGGTTGGGGATACGCAGTATTTT. Encoded protein: CAWSASGRVGDTQYF. The genes are TRBV30 and TRBJ2-3; possibly TRBD2 for D (5 bases). Germline V gene lookup returns CDR1 GTSNPN and CDR2 SVGIG (reference sequence). CDR3 length: 15 residues. V was cut by 1 base and J by 6 bases, with 17 bases left in between.

This clone was observed at least ten times. The chain carries TRBV27 and TRBJ2-5, with 13 bases matching TRBD2. The length of the CDR3 is 14 residues. V dropped 6 bases and J dropped 5; count of bases not matched to a gene: 3. Germline V gives CDR1 MNHEY, CDR2 SMNVEV (reference sequence). CDR3 nucleotide sequence: TGTGCCAGCAGGGGACTAGCGGGGTCCGAGACCCAGTACTTC. Its translation: CASRGLAGSETQYF.

The chain employs TRBV29-1 and TRBJ1-4; the D gene is possibly TRBD1 (5 bases). CDR3 length equals 12 residues. V lost 4 bases and J 7 bases, leaving 10 bases between the germline ends. Germline V lookup: CDR1 SQVTM, CDR2 ANQGSEA. CDR3 residues: CSVVGVGEKLFF. The CDR3, as DNA: TGCAGCGTTGTAGGGGTCGGTGAAAAACTGTTTTTT. Full variable domain (outside the CDR3, taken from reference TRBV29-1 and TRBJ1-4): SAVISQKPSRDICQRGTSLTIQCQVDSQVTMMFWYRQQPGQSLTLIATANQGSEATYESGFVIDKFPISRPNLTFSTLTVSNMSPEDSSIYLCSVVGVGEKLFFGSGTQLSVL.

This chain connects TRBV18 to TRBJ2-5; 10 bases fit TRBD2. Germline V gene data show CDR1 as KGHSH and CDR2 as LQKENI. Losses at the gene ends were 3 bases for V and 2 bases for J; bases not matched to a gene: 6. CDR3 size: 16 residues. The CDR3 nucleotides read TGTGCCAGCTCACCCCTAGCGGGAGCCTTTCAAGAGACCCAGTACTTC. It yields the protein CASSPLAGAFQETQYF.

The CDR3 nucleotides read TGTGCCAGCTCTCCCCTAGCGGGTTCGAACACCGGGGAGCTGTTTTTT. Amino acid sequence: CASSPLAGSNTGELFF. The rearrangement links TRBV18 to TRBJ2-2; TRBD2 matches 8 bases. The J segment lost 0 bases and the V segment lost 6 bases, leaving 6 bases of the junction unmatched. This CDR3 spans 16 amino acids. Germline V gene data show CDR1 as KGHSH and CDR2 as LQKENI.

V gene TRBV5-4 combines with J gene TRBJ2-7, with TRBD2 matching over 9 bases. V gave up 4 bases and J gave up 4 bases; unmatched junction bases: 9. The CDR3 runs 15 residues. Germline V gene lookup returns CDR1 SGHNT and CDR2 YYREEE (reference sequence). In nucleotides, the CDR3 is TGTGCCAGCAGCCAGGGACTAGCTAAGGAGTACGAGCAGTACTTC. Protein: CASSQGLAKEYEQYF.

The chain recombines TRBV2 with TRBJ2-5; TRBD2 aligns across 12 bases. J gave up 5 bases and V 4 bases, and 8 bases lay outside the gene matches. Looked up from germline, CDR1 is SNHLY and CDR2 is FYNNEI. This CDR3 is built from 16 residues. CDR3 in amino acids: CASSGGLAGGSETQYF. The DNA of the CDR3 is TGTGCCAGCAGTGGGGGGCTAGCGGGAGGGTCGGAGACCCAGTACTTC.

This clone was picked up one time. V usage is TRBV24-1 and J usage is TRBJ2-1; D is uncertain. Germline V lookup: CDR1 KGHDR, CDR2 SFDVKD. This CDR3 comprises 13 residues. V lost 4 bases, J lost 4 bases, and 7 bases lay in between. The CDR3 DNA reads as TGTGCCACCAGTGAACAGCCTTACAATGAGCAGTTCTTC. It is translated as CATSEQPYNEQFF.

The chain combines TRBV7-2 with TRBJ1-2, with TRBD1 matching over 12 bases. Germline V gene sequence: CDR1 SGHTA, CDR2 FQGNSA. The CDR3 totals 15 residues. V trimming: 5 bases; J trimming: 6 bases; junction bases outside the gene matches: 7. The CDR3 DNA reads TGTGCCAGCAGCGCGGGACAGGGGGCCTTCGATGGCTACACCTTC. Amino acids: CASSAGQGAFDGYTF.

The chain carries TRBV28 and TRBJ1-1; no clear D gene. Trimming took off 3 bases at V and 1 base at J, with 9 bases between the two ends. Germline lookup yields CDR1 MDHEN and CDR2 SYDVKM. This CDR3 region has 14 residues. In nucleotides, the CDR3 is TGTGCCAGCAGTTTGGTGAGCCGGAACACTGAAGCTTTCTTT. Amino acid sequence: CASSLVSRNTEAFF. The full variable domain, its missing parts supplied by reference TRBV28 and TRBJ1-1, is DVKVTQSSRYLVKRTGEKVFLECVQDMDHENMFWYRQDPGLGLRLIYFSYDVKMKEKGDIPEGYSVSREKKERFSLILESASTNQTSMYLCASSLVSRNTEAFFGQGTRLTVV.

This chain connects TRBV7-2 to TRBJ2-7, with a possible D match to TRBD1 (5 bases). Germline V gives CDR1 SGHTA, CDR2 FQGNSA. The CDR3 extends over 15 amino acids. Trimming removed 5 bases at V and 0 bases at J, with 14 bases between. CDR3 DNA: TGTGCCAGCAGCCAAGGCCCAGACAGCTCCTACGAGCAGTACTTC. Amino acids: CASSQGPDSSYEQYF.

This chain connects TRBV28 to TRBJ2-3; TRBD1 matches 7 bases. The CDR3 is 17 residues long. Germline CDR1 is MDHEN and CDR2 is SYDVKM. V was clipped by 4 bases and J by 4 bases; unmatched bases: 14. Here the CDR3 reads CASSSQWKGAEADTQYF. Written as DNA, the CDR3 is TGTGCCAGCAGTTCCCAGTGGAAGGGGGCTGAAGCAGATACGCAGTATTTT.

This clone has a single count. This chain uses TRBV5-1 with TRBJ2-2; 7 nucleotides agree with TRBD1. CDR1 SGHRS and CDR2 YFSETQ come from the germline V gene. The CDR3 has 15 residues. Trimming took 1 base from V and 4 from J; bases not matched to a gene: 4. CDR3 amino acids: CASSLIQGSTGELFF. The CDR3 DNA sequence: TGCGCCAGCAGCTTGATACAGGGGAGCACCGGGGAGCTGTTTTTT.

The chain carries TRBV9 and TRBJ1-4, with D possibly matching TRBD1 (5 bases). Germline CDR1 is SGDLS and CDR2 is YYNGEE. The CDR3 is 15 amino acids. V was trimmed by 3 bases and J by 4 bases, leaving 13 bases between them. Here the CDR3 DNA reads TGTGCCAGCAGCGCAACTCAGGGTTTTAATGAAAAACTGTTTTTT. This encodes CASSATQGFNEKLFF.

The sample holds a few counts of this clone. V and J are TRBV28 and TRBJ2-4; 9 positions match TRBD1. With V trimmed by 6 bases and J by 8 bases, 8 bases remained unmatched. This CDR3 has 14 amino acids. The V gene's germline CDR1 is MDHEN and CDR2 SYDVKM. The CDR3 DNA reads as TGTGCCAGCAGGGCCGGGACAGGGTATCACATTCAGTACTTC. Protein product: CASRAGTGYHIQYF.

This chain uses TRBV27 with TRBJ2-1; 10 bases match TRBD2. The J segment lost 3 bases and the V segment lost 2 bases, leaving 4 bases of the junction unmatched. This CDR3 contains 16 residues. Germline V CDR1 and CDR2: MNHEY, SMNVEV (reference sequence). DNA of the CDR3: TGTGCCAGCAGTTTACGGACTAGCGGAGGCTACAATGAGCAGTTCTTC. Protein: CASSLRTSGGYNEQFF.

The chain couples TRBV4-1 to TRBJ2-7, with TRBD2 matching 9 bases. This CDR3 is 15 amino acids long. Trimming at V came to 4 bases and at J to 5 bases, leaving 9 bases not matched to a gene. Germline loops: CDR1 MGHRA, CDR2 YSYEKL. DNA of the CDR3: TGCGCCAGCAGCCCGTATAAAGCGGGAGGAAACGAGCAGTACTTC. Residues: CASSPYKAGGNEQYF.

The chain carries TRBV4-1 and TRBJ2-5; D is perhaps TRBD1 (5 bases). V was cut by 0 bases and J by 7 bases, with 15 bases left in between. Per the germline V gene, CDR1 is MGHRA and CDR2 is YSYEKL. CDR3 length equals 15 residues. CDR3 residues: CASSQDPVGVATQYF. In DNA, the CDR3 is TGCGCCAGCAGCCAAGACCCGGTAGGGGTGGCGACCCAGTACTTC.

This chain joins TRBV9 and TRBJ2-2; TRBD2 matches at 9 bases. There are 16 residues in the CDR3. J was trimmed by 4 bases and V by 1 base; bases with no gene match: 5. Germline CDR1 and CDR2: SGDLS and YYNGEE. CDR3 amino acids: CASSVSTSGRTGELFF. In nucleotides, the CDR3 is TGTGCCAGCAGCGTATCTACTAGCGGGCGCACCGGGGAGCTGTTTTTT.

The rearrangement joins TRBV5-1 to TRBJ1-5; D unresolved. The germline gives CDR1 SGHRS, CDR2 YFSETQ. V was trimmed by 3 bases and J by 5 bases, leaving 9 bases between them. The CDR3 is 13 amino acids. The CDR3 spells CASSYDGYQPQHF. The CDR3 DNA sequence: TGCGCCAGCAGCTATGACGGCTATCAGCCCCAGCATTTT.

The rearrangement joins TRBV28 to TRBJ1-4, with TRBD1 as a possible D gene (5 bases). Trimming pared 8 bases from V and 2 bases from J, leaving 9 bases between. The CDR3 consists of 13 residues. Per the germline V gene, CDR1 is MDHEN and CDR2 is SYDVKM. The CDR3 here is CASVGGTNEKLFF. For the CDR3, the DNA is TGTGCCAGCGTGGGGGGGACTAATGAAAAACTGTTTTTT.

The chain carries TRBV28 and TRBJ1-1; 7 bases agree with TRBD1. The CDR3 covers 13 residues. From germline, CDR1 is MDHEN and CDR2 SYDVKM. The junction had 2 bases not matched to a gene; V was cut back by 4 bases and J by 3 bases. CDR3: CASSSTGDTEAFF. CDR3 in DNA: TGTGCCAGCAGTTCTACAGGGGACACTGAAGCTTTCTTT.

A note on this clone: This CDR3 is also generated by other DNA sequences in the sample. V is TRBV7-2 and J is TRBJ1-1; 7 bases agree with TRBD1. The CDR3 length is 14 residues. With 1 base clipped from V and 5 bases from J, the junction kept 4 bases outside the gene matches. Per germline, CDR1 SGHTA and CDR2 FQGNSA. CDR3 DNA sequence: TGTGCCAGCAGCTTAGTGCAGGGGGGGACTGAAGCTTTCTTT. Its protein is CASSLVQGGTEAFF.

The chain uses TRBV6-2 or TRBV6-3 and TRBJ2-7; 13 positions agree with TRBD2. CDR1 and CDR2 (germline): MNHEY, SVGEGT. With 2 bases clipped from V and 0 bases from J, the junction kept 4 bases outside the gene matches. This CDR3 spans 17 amino acids. CDR3 amino acids: CASSYAGLAGASYEQYF. CDR3 sequence (DNA): TGTGCCAGCAGTTACGCCGGACTAGCGGGGGCCTCCTACGAGCAGTACTTC.

The gene calls are TRBV9 and TRBJ2-2; D perhaps matches TRBD2 (5 bases). Germline CDR1 SGDLS, CDR2 YYNGEE. V lost 4 bases and J 4 bases, leaving 14 bases between the germline ends. The CDR3 has 15 residues. The CDR3 DNA follows: TGTGCCAGCAGCCTAACGACGGGAACCACCGGGGAGCTGTTTTTT. This sequence encodes CASSLTTGTTGELFF.